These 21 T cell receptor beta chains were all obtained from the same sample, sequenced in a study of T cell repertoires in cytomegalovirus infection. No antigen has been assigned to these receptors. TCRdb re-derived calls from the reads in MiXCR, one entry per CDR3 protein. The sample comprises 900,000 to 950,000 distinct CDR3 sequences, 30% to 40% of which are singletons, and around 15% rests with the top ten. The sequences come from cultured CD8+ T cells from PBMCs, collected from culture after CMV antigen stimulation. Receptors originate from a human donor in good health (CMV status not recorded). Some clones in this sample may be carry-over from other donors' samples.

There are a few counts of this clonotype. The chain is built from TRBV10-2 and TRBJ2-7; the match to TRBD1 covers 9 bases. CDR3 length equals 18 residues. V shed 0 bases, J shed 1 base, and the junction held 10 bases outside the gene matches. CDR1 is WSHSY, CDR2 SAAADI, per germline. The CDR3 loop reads CASSESYKQGASSYEQYV. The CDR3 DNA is TGCGCCAGCAGTGAGTCGTACAAACAGGGGGCCTCTTCCTACGAGCAGTACGTC.

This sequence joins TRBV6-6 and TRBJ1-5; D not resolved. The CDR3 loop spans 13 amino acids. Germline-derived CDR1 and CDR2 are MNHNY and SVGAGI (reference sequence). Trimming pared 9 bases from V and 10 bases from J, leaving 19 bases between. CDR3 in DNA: TGTGCCAGTACTCGGGCCCCATGGTACCCCCAGCATTTT. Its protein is CASTRAPWYPQHF.

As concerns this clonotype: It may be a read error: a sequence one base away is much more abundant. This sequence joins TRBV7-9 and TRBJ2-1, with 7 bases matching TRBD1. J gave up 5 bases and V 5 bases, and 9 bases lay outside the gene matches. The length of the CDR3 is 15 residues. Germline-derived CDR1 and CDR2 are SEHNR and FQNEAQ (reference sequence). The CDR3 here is CASSPGTDPDNEQFF. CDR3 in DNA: TGTGCCAGCAGCCCTGGGACAGATCCCGACAATGAGCAGTTCTTC.

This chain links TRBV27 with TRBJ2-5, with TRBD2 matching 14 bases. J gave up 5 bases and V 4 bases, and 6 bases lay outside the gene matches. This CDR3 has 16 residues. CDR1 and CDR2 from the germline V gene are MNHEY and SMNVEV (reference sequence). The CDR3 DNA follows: TGTGCCAGCAGTTCCCGGACTAGCGGGGGGATTGAGACCCAGTACTTC. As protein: CASSSRTSGGIETQYF.

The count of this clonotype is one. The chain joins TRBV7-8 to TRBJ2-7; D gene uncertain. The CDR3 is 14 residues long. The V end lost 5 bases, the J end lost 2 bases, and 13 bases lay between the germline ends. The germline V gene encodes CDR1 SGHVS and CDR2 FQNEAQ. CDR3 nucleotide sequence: TGTGCCAGCAGCCATGTTGACTCACCCTACGAGCAGTACGTC. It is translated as CASSHVDSPYEQYV.

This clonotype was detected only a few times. This CDR3 is CASSDADRGSDEQYF. The CDR3 DNA sequence: TGTGCCAGCAGTGACGCGGACAGGGGAAGCGACGAGCAGTACTTC. J is TRBJ2-7 and V is TRBV12-3 or TRBV12-4, with 9 positions matching TRBD1. The J segment lost 5 bases and the V segment lost 5 bases, leaving 10 bases of the junction unmatched. This CDR3 has 15 amino acids.

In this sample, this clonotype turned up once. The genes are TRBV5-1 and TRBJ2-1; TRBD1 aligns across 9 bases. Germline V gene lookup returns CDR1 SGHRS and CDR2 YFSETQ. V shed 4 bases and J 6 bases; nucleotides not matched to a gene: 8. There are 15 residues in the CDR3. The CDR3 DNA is TGCGCCAGCAGCCTCGCGGACAGGGGTGGCAATGAGCAGTTCTTC. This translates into CASSLADRGGNEQFF. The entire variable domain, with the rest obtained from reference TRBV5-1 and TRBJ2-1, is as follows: KAGVTQTPRYLIKTRGQQVTLSCSPISGHRSVSWYQQTPGQGLQFLFEYFSETQRNKGNFPGRFSGRQFSNSRSEMNVSTLELGDSALYLCASSLADRGGNEQFFGPGTRLTVL.

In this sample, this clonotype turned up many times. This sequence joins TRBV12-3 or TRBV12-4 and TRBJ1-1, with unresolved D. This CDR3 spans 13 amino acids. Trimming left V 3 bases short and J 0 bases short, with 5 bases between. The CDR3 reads CASSFTVNTEAFF. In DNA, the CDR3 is TGTGCCAGCAGTTTCACGGTGAACACTGAAGCTTTCTTT.

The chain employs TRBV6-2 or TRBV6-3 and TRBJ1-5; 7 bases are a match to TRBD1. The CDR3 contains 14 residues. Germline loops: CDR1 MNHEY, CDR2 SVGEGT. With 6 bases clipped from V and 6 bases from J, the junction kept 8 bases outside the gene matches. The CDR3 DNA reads TGTGCCAGCAGAACTACAGGGGAAGCTCAGCCCCAGCATTTT. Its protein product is CASRTTGEAQPQHF.

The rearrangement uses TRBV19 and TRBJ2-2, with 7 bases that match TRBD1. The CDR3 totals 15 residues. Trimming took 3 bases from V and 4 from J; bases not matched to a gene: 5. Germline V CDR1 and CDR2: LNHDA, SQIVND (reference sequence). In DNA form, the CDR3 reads TGTGCCAGTAGTATGAGAGGGGGCCGCACCGGGGAGCTGTTTTTT. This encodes CASSMRGGRTGELFF.

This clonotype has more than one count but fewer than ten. The CDR3 loop is CASSPGDFSTDTQYF. CDR3 DNA sequence: TGTGCCAGCAGCCCTGGGGACTTCTCCACAGATACGCAGTATTTT. V is TRBV7-9 and J is TRBJ2-3; D is possibly TRBD2 (6 bases). The CDR3 has 15 residues. Looked up from germline, CDR1 is SEHNR and CDR2 is FQNEAQ (reference sequence). The germline V and J ends were trimmed by 5 bases and 2 bases, with 14 bases remaining between them.

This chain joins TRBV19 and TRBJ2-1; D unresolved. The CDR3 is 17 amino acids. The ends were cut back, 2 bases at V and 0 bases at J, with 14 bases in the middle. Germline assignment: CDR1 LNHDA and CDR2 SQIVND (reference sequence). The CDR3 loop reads CASSITQVISSYNEQFF. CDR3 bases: TGTGCCAGTAGTATAACTCAGGTCATAAGCTCCTACAATGAGCAGTTCTTC.

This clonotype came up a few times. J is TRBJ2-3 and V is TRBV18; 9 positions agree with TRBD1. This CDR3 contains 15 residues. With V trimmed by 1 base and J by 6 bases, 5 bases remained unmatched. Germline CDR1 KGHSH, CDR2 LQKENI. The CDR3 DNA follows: TGTGCCAGCTCACCACGGGACAGGGAGTGGGATACGCAGTATTTT. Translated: CASSPRDREWDTQYF.

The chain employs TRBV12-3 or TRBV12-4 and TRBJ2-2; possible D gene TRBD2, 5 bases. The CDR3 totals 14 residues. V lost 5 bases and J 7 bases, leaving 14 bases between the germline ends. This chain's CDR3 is CASSLWTAGGELFF. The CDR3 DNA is TGTGCCAGCAGTCTCTGGACCGCGGGCGGGGAGCTGTTTTTT.

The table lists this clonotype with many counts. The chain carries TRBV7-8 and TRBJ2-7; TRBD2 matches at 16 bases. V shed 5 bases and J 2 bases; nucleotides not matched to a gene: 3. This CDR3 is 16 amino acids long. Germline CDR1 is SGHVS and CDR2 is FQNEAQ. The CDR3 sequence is CASSPGTSGGAYEQYF. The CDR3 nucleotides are TGTGCCAGCAGCCCAGGGACTAGCGGGGGGGCCTACGAGCAGTACTTC.

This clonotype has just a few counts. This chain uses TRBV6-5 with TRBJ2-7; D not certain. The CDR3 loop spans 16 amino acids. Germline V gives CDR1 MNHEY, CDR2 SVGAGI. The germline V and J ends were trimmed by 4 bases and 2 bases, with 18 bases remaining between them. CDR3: CASSSPRQNYPYEQYF. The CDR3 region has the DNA TGTGCCAGCAGTTCTCCCCGCCAGAACTACCCCTACGAGCAGTACTTC.

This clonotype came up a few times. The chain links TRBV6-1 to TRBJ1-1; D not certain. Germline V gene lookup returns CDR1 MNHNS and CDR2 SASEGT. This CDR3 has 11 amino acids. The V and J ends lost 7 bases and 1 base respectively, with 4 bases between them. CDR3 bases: TGTGCCAGCACCAAGAACACTGAAGCTTTCTTT. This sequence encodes CASTKNTEAFF.

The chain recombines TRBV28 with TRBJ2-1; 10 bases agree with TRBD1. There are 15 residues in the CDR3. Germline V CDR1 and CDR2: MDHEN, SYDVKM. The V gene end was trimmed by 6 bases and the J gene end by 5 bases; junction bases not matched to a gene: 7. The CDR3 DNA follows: TGTGCCAGCAGGGGACAGGGGCTTTCTGACAATGAGCAGTTCTTC. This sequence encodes CASRGQGLSDNEQFF.

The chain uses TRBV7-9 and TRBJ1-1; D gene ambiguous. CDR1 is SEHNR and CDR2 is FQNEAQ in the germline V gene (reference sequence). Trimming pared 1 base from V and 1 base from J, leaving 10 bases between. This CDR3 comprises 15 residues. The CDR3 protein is CASSLVLRRNTEAFF. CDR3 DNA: TGTGCCAGCAGCTTAGTTTTGCGGAGGAACACTGAAGCTTTCTTT.

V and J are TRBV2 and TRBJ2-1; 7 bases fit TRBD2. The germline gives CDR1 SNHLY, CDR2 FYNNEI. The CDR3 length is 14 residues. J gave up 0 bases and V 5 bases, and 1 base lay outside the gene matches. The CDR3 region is CASSSGVSYNEQFF. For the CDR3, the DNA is TGTGCCAGCAGTAGCGGGGTCTCCTACAATGAGCAGTTCTTC.

The CDR3 region is CASRRGNEQYF. The CDR3 coding sequence is TGTGCCAGCAGGAGGGGGAACGAGCAGTACTTC. V gene TRBV25-1 combines with J gene TRBJ2-7; possible D gene TRBD1, 6 bases. Trimming pared 6 bases from V and 5 bases from J, leaving 8 bases between. The CDR3 consists of 11 residues. Germline CDR1 and CDR2: MGHDK and SYGVNS.